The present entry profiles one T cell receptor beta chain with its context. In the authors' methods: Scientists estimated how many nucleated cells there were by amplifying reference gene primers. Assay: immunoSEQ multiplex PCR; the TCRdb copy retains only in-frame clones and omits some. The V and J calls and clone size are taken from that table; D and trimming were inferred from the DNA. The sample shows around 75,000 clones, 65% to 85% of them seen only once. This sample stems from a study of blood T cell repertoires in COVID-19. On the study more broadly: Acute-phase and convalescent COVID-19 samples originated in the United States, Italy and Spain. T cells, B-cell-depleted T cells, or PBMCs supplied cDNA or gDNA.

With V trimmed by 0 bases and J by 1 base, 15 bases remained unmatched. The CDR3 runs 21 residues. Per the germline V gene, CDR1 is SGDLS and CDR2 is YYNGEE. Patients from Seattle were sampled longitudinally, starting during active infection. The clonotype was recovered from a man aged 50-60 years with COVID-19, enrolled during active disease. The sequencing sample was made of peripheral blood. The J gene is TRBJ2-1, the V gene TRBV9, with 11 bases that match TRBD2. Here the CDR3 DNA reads TGTGCCAGCAGCGTAGGGGACCGGAGTAGCGGGAGGGCCGGGTCCTACAATGAGCAGTTCTTC. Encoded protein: CASSVGDRSSGRAGSYNEQFF.